The source of this TCR beta chain is a study of T-cell memory formation after mild COVID-19. Points from the study as a whole: Cross-reactive memory seemingly joined, as some responding clones were found in pre-infection memory.

TCRdb re-called the 5' RACE reads with MiXCR, one entry per CDR3 protein. The sample records a few hundred thousand distinct CDR3 sequences, roughly 10% being singletons. This clonotype was picked up a small number of times. Antigen specificity is unknown. V was clipped by 4 bases and J by 4 bases, with 15 bases between them. This CDR3 spans 15 amino acids. Germline V gives CDR1 LGHDT, CDR2 YNNKEL (reference sequence). Material: PBMCs or a T cell subset sorted from them (not recorded which). The J gene is TRBJ2-3, the V gene TRBV3-1; D is perhaps TRBD2 (5 bases). The sequence came from a man aged 18 to 29 who had mild COVID-19 (a few samples of this study predate the infection). Cell type and time point are not known. The CDR3 is CASSPTTRWSDTQYF. The CDR3 DNA is TGTGCCAGCAGCCCCACTACTAGGTGGTCAGATACGCAGTATTTT.